The source of this T cell receptor beta chain is a study of type 1 regulatory T cells. Study-level information: T-allo10 is a Tr1-enriched, alloantigen-specific CD4 T cell product made in vitro.

Per the germline V gene, CDR1 is MNHEY and CDR2 is SVGEGT. The CDR3 contains 14 residues. This clonotype turned up a few times. The antigen is not known. Compared with germline, one end of the junction differs, possibly owing to a read error. Findings of the study overall: Tr1 cells had a more restricted TCR repertoire than non-Tr1 cells.

TCRdb ran MiXCR on the reads and lists one entry per CDR3 protein. The sample yields about 71,000 distinct CDR3 sequences, roughly 20% seen once. Sequenced sample: cultured type 1 regulatory T (Tr1) cells, either the whole culture or a sorted fraction (not recorded which). The receptor's source is a human donor in good health. This chain links TRBV6-2 or TRBV6-3 with TRBJ2-1, with a weak D call TRBD2 (6 bases). DNA of the CDR3: TGTGCCAGCAAAGTAGGGACTTCCTCCAATGAGCAGTTCTTC. Amino acids: CASKVGTSSNEQFF.